The present T cell receptor beta chain was sequenced within a study of cytomegalovirus exposure and HLA in healthy donors. Points from the study as a whole: More clonal expansion characterized HLA-associated TCR beta chains than equally common others in a later analysis. Within the data, a cluster of highly shared sequence variants was likely a sequencing artifact. For TCR beta chains, V- and J-gene trimming was later linked to a missense DCLRE1C variant. As was reported, the HLA-A and HLA-B alleles of most subjects were accurately predicted from TCR beta sequences.

On this clone itself: What it binds is not known.

PCR amplification relied on 60 Vbeta primers (plus 13 Jbeta primers). The protocol was immunoSEQ multiplex PCR, while the TCRdb copy is restricted to in-frame clones and leaves out a portion. The repertoire holds over 150,000 clones, about four fifths seen once, with roughly 7.7% in the top ten. The source material was PBMCs. The TCR was taken from a young man in good health and CMV-seropositive.

In DNA form, the CDR3 reads TGTGCCAGCAGCACACCCCGGGGACAGGGTAGCGACGAGCAGTACTTC. Its translation: CASSTPRGQGSDEQYF. This rearrangement joins TRBV7-9 to TRBJ2-7, with 9 bases aligning to TRBD1. Per germline, CDR1 SEHNR and CDR2 FQNEAQ (reference sequence). V gave up 5 bases and J gave up 5 bases; unmatched junction bases: 13. This CDR3 spans 16 amino acids.